Detailed here is one T cell receptor beta chain. These data come from a study of spatial heterogeneity in lung cancer. Via MiXCR, TCRdb re-called the 5' RACE reads, giving one row per CDR3 protein. Of tens of thousands of distinct CDR3 sequences in the sample, 7.5% to 10% were seen once. Time point specified: blood at routine non-recurrence follow-up after resection. Whole RNA, which was extracted from tumor, nontumor lung tissue or frozen PBMC, was sequenced without any cell sorting. This sequence was found in a female donor with early-stage non-small cell lung cancer. The sequencing here drew on PBMCs, taken at follow-up.

The CDR3 bases are TGTGCCAGCAGTCTGCAGGGGGGGTTGACCTATAATTCACCCCTCCACTTT. Translated, it gives CASSLQGGLTYNSPLHF. This chain connects TRBV6-1 to TRBJ1-6; TRBD1 agrees at 7 bases. The V segment lost 5 bases and the J segment 2 bases; nucleotides outside the gene matches: 9. CDR3 length: 17 residues. From germline, CDR1 is MNHNS and CDR2 SASEGT.